The present TCR beta chain was sequenced within a study of blood T cell repertoires in COVID-19. The table came from immunoSEQ multiplex PCR; TCRdb's copy has only in-frame clones and leaves some out. The sample yields some 80,000 clones, 81% seen once. The CDR3 length is 13 residues. Losses at the gene ends were 2 bases for V and 7 bases for J; bases not matched to a gene: 7. Germline V gene lookup returns CDR1 GTSNPN and CDR2 SVGIG (reference sequence). Sample: peripheral blood. V and J are TRBV30 and TRBJ1-1, with 7 bases identical to TRBD1. This clonotype was obtained from an elderly man with acute or convalescent COVID-19. CDR3 residues: CAWSRIGGYEAFF. The DNA of the CDR3 is TGTGCCTGGAGTAGGATAGGGGGCTATGAAGCTTTCTTT.